This T cell receptor (beta chain) was captured by sequencing in a study of cytomegalovirus exposure and HLA in healthy donors. About this clone itself: Its target is unknown.

The primer mix had 60 Vbeta and 13 Jbeta primers. Measured with immunoSEQ multiplex PCR; TCRdb has only the in-frame clones, and not every one. The data hold 97,000 or so clones, with about 69% observed a single time. CDR3 length: 14 amino acids. In germline, CDR1 is LNHNV, CDR2 YYDKDF (reference sequence). The ends were cut back, 2 bases at V and 7 bases at J, with 15 bases in the middle. Donors in the study were healthy people who gave bone marrow. Findings of the study overall: Analysis performed later showed TCR beta chains linked to HLA being more clonally expanded than equally common others.

Material: PBMCs. The chain recombines TRBV15 with TRBJ2-7, with D possibly being TRBD1 (6 bases). This receptor was identified in a human donor in good health. For the CDR3, the DNA is TGTGCCACCAGCAGAACAGGGTTATCGCGGGAGCAGTACTTC. Translated, it gives CATSRTGLSREQYF.